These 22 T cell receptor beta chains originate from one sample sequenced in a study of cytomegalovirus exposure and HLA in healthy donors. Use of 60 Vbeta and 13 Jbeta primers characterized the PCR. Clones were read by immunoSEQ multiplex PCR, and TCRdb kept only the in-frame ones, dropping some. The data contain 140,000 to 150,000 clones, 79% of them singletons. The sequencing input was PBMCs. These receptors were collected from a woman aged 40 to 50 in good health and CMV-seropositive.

Here the CDR3 reads CASSPQGRNGYTF. CDR3 in DNA: TGTGCCAGCTCACCGCAGGGTAGGAATGGCTACACCTTC. The chain is built from TRBV18 and TRBJ1-2, with D tentatively TRBD1 (5 bases). Per germline, CDR1 KGHSH and CDR2 LQKENI. There are 13 residues in the CDR3. The V and J ends lost 3 bases and 6 bases respectively, with 11 bases between them.

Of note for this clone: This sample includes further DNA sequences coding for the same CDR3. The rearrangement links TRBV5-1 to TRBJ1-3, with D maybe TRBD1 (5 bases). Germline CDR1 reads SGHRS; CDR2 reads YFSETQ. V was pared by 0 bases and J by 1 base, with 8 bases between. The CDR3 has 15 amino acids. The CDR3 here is CASSLVAGSGNTIYF. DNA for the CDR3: TGCGCCAGCAGCTTGGTGGCAGGGTCTGGAAACACCATATATTTT.

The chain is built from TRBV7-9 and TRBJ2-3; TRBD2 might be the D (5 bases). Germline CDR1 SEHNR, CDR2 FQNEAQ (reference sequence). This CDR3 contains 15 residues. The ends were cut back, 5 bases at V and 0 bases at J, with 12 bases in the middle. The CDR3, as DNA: TGTGCCAGCAGCCCCGCGGGCGTTAGCACAGATACGCAGTATTTT. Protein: CASSPAGVSTDTQYF. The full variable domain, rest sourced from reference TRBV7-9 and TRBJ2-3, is DTGVSQNPRHKITKRGQNVTFRCDPISEHNRLYWYRQTLGQGPEFLTYFQNEAQLEKSRLLSDRFSAERPKGSFSTLEIQRTEQGDSAMYLCASSPAGVSTDTQYFGPGTRLTVL.

CDR3 bases: TGTGCCAGCAGCTGGCTGTCAGGGAATCAAAAAAACATTCAGTACTTC. It is translated as CASSWLSGNQKNIQYF. This chain joins TRBV7-9 and TRBJ2-4; tentatively, D is TRBD1 (5 bases). V shed 4 bases and J shed 4 bases, with 17 bases lying between them. There are 16 residues in the CDR3. Germline lookup yields CDR1 SEHNR and CDR2 FQNEAQ (reference sequence).

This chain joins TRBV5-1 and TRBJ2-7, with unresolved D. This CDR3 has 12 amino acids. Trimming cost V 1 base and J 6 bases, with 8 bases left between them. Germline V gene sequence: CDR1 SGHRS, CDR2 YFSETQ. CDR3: CASSLPQSEQYF. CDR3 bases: TGCGCCAGCAGCTTGCCACAATCCGAGCAGTACTTC.

CDR3 in amino acids: CATSREGRGGELFF. DNA for the CDR3: TGTGCCACCAGCAGAGAAGGGCGGGGCGGGGAGCTGTTTTTT. The chain joins TRBV15 to TRBJ2-2; a weak D match, TRBD2 (6 bases). The length of the CDR3 is 14 residues. V was pared by 0 bases and J by 7 bases, with 9 bases between. CDR1 is LNHNV and CDR2 is YYDKDF in the germline V gene (reference sequence).

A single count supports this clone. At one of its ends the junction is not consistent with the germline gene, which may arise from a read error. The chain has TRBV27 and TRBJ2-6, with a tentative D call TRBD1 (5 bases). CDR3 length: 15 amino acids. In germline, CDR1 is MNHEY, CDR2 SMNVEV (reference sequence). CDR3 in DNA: TGTGCCAGCAGTATCAGTACCTCTGGGGCCAACGTCCTGGCTTTC. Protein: CASSISTSGANVLAF.

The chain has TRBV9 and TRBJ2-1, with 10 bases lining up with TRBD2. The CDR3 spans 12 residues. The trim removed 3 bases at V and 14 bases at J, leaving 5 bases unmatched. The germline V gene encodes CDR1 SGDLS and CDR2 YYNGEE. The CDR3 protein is CASSGLAGGKFF. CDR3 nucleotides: TGTGCCAGCAGCGGGTTAGCGGGGGGTAAGTTCTTC.

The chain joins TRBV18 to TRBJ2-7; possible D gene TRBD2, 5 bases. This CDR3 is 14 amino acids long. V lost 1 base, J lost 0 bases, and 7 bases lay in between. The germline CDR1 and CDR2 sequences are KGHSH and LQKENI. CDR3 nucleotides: TGTGCCAGCTCACCACGGGAGAGCTCCTACGAGCAGTACTTC. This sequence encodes CASSPRESSYEQYF. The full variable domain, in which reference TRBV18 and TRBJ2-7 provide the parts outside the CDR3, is NAGVMQNPRHLVRRRGQEARLRCSPMKGHSHVYWYRQLPEEGLKFMVYLQKENIIDESGMPKERFSAEFPKEGPSILRIQQVVRGDSAAYFCASSPRESSYEQYFGPGTRLTVT.

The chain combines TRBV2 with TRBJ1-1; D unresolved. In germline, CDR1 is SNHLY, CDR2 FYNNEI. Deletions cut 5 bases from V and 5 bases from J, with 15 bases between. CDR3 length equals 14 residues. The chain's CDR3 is CASSNSVLLTEAFF. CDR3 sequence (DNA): TGTGCCAGCAGTAATTCAGTATTATTGACTGAAGCTTTCTTT.

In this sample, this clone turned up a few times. The CDR3 nucleotides read TGTGCCAGCAGTTTAAACAGAGATGGCTACACCTTC. Translation: CASSLNRDGYTF. This chain links TRBV28 with TRBJ1-2; unclear D gene. V lost 2 bases, J lost 6 bases, and 7 bases lay in between. Germline CDR1 MDHEN, CDR2 SYDVKM. The CDR3 is made up of 12 amino acids.

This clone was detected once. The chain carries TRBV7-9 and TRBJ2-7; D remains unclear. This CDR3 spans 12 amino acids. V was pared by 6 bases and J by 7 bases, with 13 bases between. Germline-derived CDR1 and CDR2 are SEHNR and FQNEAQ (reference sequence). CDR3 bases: TGTGCCAGCAGTTCCTCGCCAGGAGAGCAGTACTTC. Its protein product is CASSSSPGEQYF.

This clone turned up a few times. The CDR3 DNA is TGTGCAAGTCGCTTACCCGAATCTCCGACCCATCTGGGCGAAAAACTGTTTTTT. Translating gives CASRLPESPTHLGEKLFF. The chain combines TRBV12-2 with TRBJ1-4; TRBD1, the table's D call, was not compared with the DNA. TRBV12-2 is reported as a pseudogene. The CDR3 sequence is 18 residues long.

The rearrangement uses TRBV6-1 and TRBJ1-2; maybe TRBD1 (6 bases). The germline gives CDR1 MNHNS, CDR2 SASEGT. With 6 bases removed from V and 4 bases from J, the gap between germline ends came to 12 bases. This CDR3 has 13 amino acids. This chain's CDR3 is CASRVTGPYGYTF. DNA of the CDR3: TGTGCCAGCAGGGTTACAGGGCCCTATGGCTACACCTTC.

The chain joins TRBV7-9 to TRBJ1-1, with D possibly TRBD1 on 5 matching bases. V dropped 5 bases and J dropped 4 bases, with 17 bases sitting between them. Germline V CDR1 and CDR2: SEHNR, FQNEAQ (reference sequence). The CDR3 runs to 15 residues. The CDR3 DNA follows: TGTGCCAGCAGCCCTAGACGCGGAGGGGTCACTGAAGCTTTCTTT. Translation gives CASSPRRGGVTEAFF.

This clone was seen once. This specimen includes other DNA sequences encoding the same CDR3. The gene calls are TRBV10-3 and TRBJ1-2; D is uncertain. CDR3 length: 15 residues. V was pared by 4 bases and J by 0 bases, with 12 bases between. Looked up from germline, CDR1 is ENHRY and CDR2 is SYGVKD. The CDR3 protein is CAISGREGANYGYTF. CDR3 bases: TGTGCCATCAGTGGGCGAGAGGGTGCTAACTATGGCTACACCTTC.

CDR3 sequence reads: CASSGSLGTGELFF. CDR3 bases: TGTGCCAGCAGTGGGTCACTAGGGACCGGGGAGCTGTTTTTT. J is TRBJ2-2 and V is TRBV6-1; D may be TRBD2 (5 bases). The V end was cut by 4 bases, the J end by 5 bases, with 11 bases between. Germline CDR1 reads MNHNS; CDR2 reads SASEGT. The CDR3 extends over 14 amino acids.

The CDR3 nucleotides are TGTGCCAGTAGTATCGGGGCCGGGACAGGCTACGAGCAGTACTTC. Translation gives CASSIGAGTGYEQYF. The chain recombines TRBV19 with TRBJ2-7; 8 bases match TRBD1. The V and J ends lost 3 bases and 3 bases, in that order; junction bases with no gene match: 7. The germline V gene has CDR1 LNHDA and CDR2 SQIVND (reference sequence). The CDR3 contains 15 residues.

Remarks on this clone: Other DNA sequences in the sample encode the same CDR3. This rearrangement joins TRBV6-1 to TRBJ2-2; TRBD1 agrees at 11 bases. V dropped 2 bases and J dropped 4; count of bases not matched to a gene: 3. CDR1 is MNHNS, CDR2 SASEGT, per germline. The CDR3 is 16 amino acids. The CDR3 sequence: CASSETGTGGTGELFF. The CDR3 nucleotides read TGTGCCAGCAGTGAAACCGGGACAGGGGGCACCGGGGAGCTGTTTTTT.

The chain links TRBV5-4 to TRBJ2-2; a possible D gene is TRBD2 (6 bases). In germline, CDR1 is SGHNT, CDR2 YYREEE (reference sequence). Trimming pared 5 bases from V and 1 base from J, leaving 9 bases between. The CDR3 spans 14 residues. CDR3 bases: TGTGCCAGCAGTTGGGACTGGAACACCGGGGAGCTGTTTTTT. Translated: CASSWDWNTGELFF.

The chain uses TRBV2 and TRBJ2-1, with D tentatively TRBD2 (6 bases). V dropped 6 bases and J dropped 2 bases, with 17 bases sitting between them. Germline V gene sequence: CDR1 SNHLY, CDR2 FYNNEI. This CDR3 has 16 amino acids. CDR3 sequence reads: CASSGYGGATYNEQFF. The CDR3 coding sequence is TGTGCCAGCAGCGGCTACGGCGGGGCTACCTACAATGAGCAGTTCTTC.

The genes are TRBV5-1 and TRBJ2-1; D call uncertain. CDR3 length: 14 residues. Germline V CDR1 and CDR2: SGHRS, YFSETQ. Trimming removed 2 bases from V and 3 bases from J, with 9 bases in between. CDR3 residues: CASSFQTRYNEQFF. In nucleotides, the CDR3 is TGCGCCAGCAGCTTCCAGACTCGCTACAATGAGCAGTTCTTC.